This paragraph reports one T cell receptor beta chain. What it recognizes is unknown. Generated by immunoSEQ multiplex PCR, the TCRdb table keeps only in-frame clones and is missing some. The sample has about 27,000 clones, 87% seen once. This specimen comes from a study of lymphopenia after photon versus proton radiotherapy. The study, taken as a whole, reports: A bigger post-nadir fall in TCR diversity correlated inversely with survival time in deceased patients. Photon-treated patients lost naive T cells and TCR diversity; proton-treated stayed stable.

Material: peripheral blood, obtained from a patient treated with photon-based radiotherapy. This TCR was recovered from a man aged 50 to 60 with gastric cancer.

CDR3 in DNA: TGTGCCAGTAGCAGACAGGTCATCGCTGAAGCTTTCTTT. Amino acids: CASSRQVIAEAFF. V gene TRBV19 combines with J gene TRBJ1-1, with D perhaps TRBD1 (6 bases). CDR1 is LNHDA and CDR2 is SQIVND in the germline V gene (reference sequence). The CDR3 is made up of 13 amino acids. Trimming removed 6 bases at V and 6 bases at J, with 14 bases between.